Below are 31 T cell receptor beta chains sequenced from a single sample in a study of cytomegalovirus exposure and HLA in healthy donors. Primers: 60 Vbeta forward and 13 Jbeta reverse. Libraries were prepared by immunoSEQ multiplex PCR; TCRdb keeps only in-frame clonotypes and omits some of them. The repertoire shows some 120,000 clones; the top ten hold about 3.5%. Sequencing input: PBMCs. These receptors were taken from a man aged 18 to 30 in good health and CMV-seronegative.

The rearrangement joins TRBV7-9 to TRBJ1-2, with 9 bases that match TRBD1. Germline V gene sequence: CDR1 SEHNR, CDR2 FQNEAQ (reference sequence). This CDR3 comprises 14 residues. The ends lost 10 bases at V and 2 bases at J; junction bases unmatched: 8. In DNA, the CDR3 is TGTGCCATCCCCGGGGACAGGGTGAACTATGGCTACACCTTC. Protein: CAIPGDRVNYGYTF.

V gene TRBV28 combines with J gene TRBJ1-1; perhaps TRBD1 as D (5 bases). Trimming removed 7 bases at V and 4 bases at J, with 13 bases between. The germline V gene encodes CDR1 MDHEN and CDR2 SYDVKM. CDR3 size: 13 residues. CDR3: CASTSSGPTEAFF. CDR3 in DNA: TGTGCCAGCACTTCTTCAGGGCCCACTGAAGCTTTCTTT.

The chain employs TRBV10-1 and TRBJ1-1; no clear D. V was clipped by 5 bases and J by 1 base, with 11 bases between them. Germline V CDR1 and CDR2: WNHNN, SYGVQD (reference sequence). There are 14 residues in the CDR3. CDR3 nucleotides: TGCGCCAGCAGTAATGAGAGAAAGAACACTGAAGCTTTCTTT. The encoded protein is CASSNERKNTEAFF.

The chain combines TRBV7-2 with TRBJ2-1; no firm D call. Germline CDR1 reads SGHTA; CDR2 reads FQGNSA. V lost 5 bases and J lost 5, with 10 bases in between. The length of the CDR3 is 13 residues. CDR3 residues: CASSLYSHNEQFF. In DNA, the CDR3 is TGTGCCAGCAGCCTTTACAGTCACAATGAGCAGTTCTTC.

CDR3 loop: CASSQAVRGGYTF. Written as DNA, the CDR3 is TGTGCCAGCAGCCAAGCTGTCCGGGGTGGCTACACCTTC. The gene calls are TRBV14 and TRBJ1-2; the D is unclear. There are 13 residues in the CDR3. Germline V gene sequence: CDR1 SGHDN, CDR2 FVKESK. The ends were cut back, 1 base at V and 7 bases at J, with 10 bases in the middle.

J is TRBJ1-6 and V is TRBV11-2; D is ambiguous. The CDR3 covers 15 residues. Between the trimmed V and J ends, which lost 2 bases and 0 bases, there was a span of 5 bases. Germline CDR1 and CDR2: SGHAT and FQNNGV. The CDR3: CASSLLSSYNSPLHF. As DNA, the CDR3 is TGTGCCAGCAGCTTATTGAGCTCCTATAATTCACCCCTCCACTTT.

Points on this clone: Other DNA sequences in this sample translate to the same CDR3. The CDR3 DNA reads TGCGCCAGCAGCTTGCAGGGGGAGGAGACCCAGTACTTC. It yields the protein CASSLQGEETQYF. The chain is built from TRBV5-1 and TRBJ2-5; 7 nucleotides match TRBD1. Germline lookup yields CDR1 SGHRS and CDR2 YFSETQ. The CDR3 totals 13 residues. The V gene end was trimmed by 1 base and the J gene end by 5 bases; junction bases not matched to a gene: 2.

The chain couples TRBV7-2 to TRBJ1-5; possible D gene TRBD1, 6 bases. This CDR3 is built from 14 residues. V dropped 5 bases and J dropped 5 bases, with 13 bases sitting between them. The germline V gene has CDR1 SGHTA and CDR2 FQGNSA. The CDR3 spells CASSRPGADQPQHF. The CDR3 DNA sequence: TGTGCCAGCAGCCGGCCAGGGGCCGATCAGCCCCAGCATTTT.

The CDR3 coding sequence is TGTGCCATCAGTGAGGCGGGGTACAATGAGCAGTTCTTC. It specifies CAISEAGYNEQFF. This chain connects TRBV10-3 to TRBJ2-1; a weak D match, TRBD2 (6 bases). CDR1 and CDR2 (germline): ENHRY, SYGVKD. V was cut by 2 bases and J by 4 bases, with 6 bases left in between. The CDR3 is 13 amino acids.

V is TRBV7-9 and J is TRBJ2-7, with D possibly matching TRBD1 (6 bases). The CDR3 is 16 residues long. V lost 0 bases and J 4 bases, leaving 16 bases between the germline ends. Per germline, CDR1 SEHNR and CDR2 FQNEAQ (reference sequence). For the CDR3, the DNA is TGTGCCAGCAGCTTAGCTATTGGGGGCGCAATATACGAGCAGTACTTC. It is translated as CASSLAIGGAIYEQYF.

This sequence joins TRBV25-1 and TRBJ1-2; D is unclear. CDR1 and CDR2 from the germline V gene are MGHDK and SYGVNS. This CDR3 region has 14 residues. Deletions cut 0 bases from V and 6 bases from J, with 11 bases between. The CDR3: CASSEYKAGHGYTF. The CDR3 bases are TGTGCCAGCAGTGAATATAAGGCAGGCCATGGCTACACCTTC.

The V and J genes are TRBV4-1 and TRBJ2-1, with 8 bases that match TRBD1. The germline V gene encodes CDR1 MGHRA and CDR2 YSYEKL. CDR3 length equals 15 residues. V lost 5 bases, J lost 7 bases, and 10 bases stayed unmatched. CDR3 sequence reads: CASSIAGTGFNEQFF. Written as DNA, the CDR3 is TGCGCCAGCAGCATAGCCGGGACAGGTTTTAATGAGCAGTTCTTC.

V gene TRBV30 combines with J gene TRBJ2-6, with TRBD1 matching 9 bases. The CDR3 has 19 amino acids. Losses at the gene ends were 8 bases for V and 4 bases for J; bases not matched to a gene: 21. The germline V gene has CDR1 GTSNPN and CDR2 SVGIG (reference sequence). The CDR3 spells CAGKTPDRGRPAGANVLTF. In DNA form, the CDR3 reads TGTGCCGGAAAGACCCCGGACAGGGGCAGACCAGCCGGGGCCAACGTCCTGACTTTC.

The V call is TRBV19, the J call TRBJ2-1; D remains ambiguous. The CDR3 length is 14 residues. V was trimmed by 5 bases and J by 3 bases, leaving 11 bases between them. CDR1 and CDR2 from the germline V gene are LNHDA and SQIVND (reference sequence). CDR3 DNA sequence: TGTGCCAGTAGTTTGCAAACTTTCTACAATGAGCAGTTCTTC. Amino acids: CASSLQTFYNEQFF.

V gene TRBV7-7 combines with J gene TRBJ1-2, with no clear D. With 11 bases removed from V and 8 bases from J, the gap between germline ends came to 18 bases. CDR1 and CDR2 from the germline V gene are SSHAT and FNYEAQ (reference sequence). This CDR3 has 12 residues. DNA for the CDR3: TGTGCCCCCAGCTTATCGGGAGGCGGCTACACCTTC. It encodes CAPSLSGGGYTF.

To note about this clone: Other DNA sequences in this specimen translate into the identical CDR3. The rearrangement joins TRBV6-5 to TRBJ1-4, with TRBD1 as a possible D gene (5 bases). Trimming left V 2 bases short and J 5 bases short, with 12 bases between. The germline V gene has CDR1 MNHEY and CDR2 SVGAGI. This CDR3 has 15 amino acids. CDR3 in amino acids: CASSYGGTGNEKLFF. CDR3 in DNA: TGTGCCAGCAGTTACGGGGGGACGGGCAATGAAAAACTGTTTTTT.

The genes are TRBV6-5 and TRBJ2-6, with a weak D call TRBD1 (5 bases). The V gene's germline CDR1 is MNHEY and CDR2 SVGAGI. This CDR3 contains 13 residues. V was pared by 7 bases and J by 2 bases, with 6 bases between. In DNA, the CDR3 is TGTGCCAGCAAAGGGGCTGGGGCCAACGTCCTGACTTTC. Translating it yields CASKGAGANVLTF.

The chain recombines TRBV4-1 with TRBJ1-1; tentative D call: TRBD1 (6 bases). Germline lookup yields CDR1 MGHRA and CDR2 YSYEKL. V lost 1 base and J 7 bases, leaving 10 bases between the germline ends. The CDR3 totals 13 residues. The CDR3, as DNA: TGCGCCAGCAGCCAAGGAGAAGGGGGTGAAGCTTTCTTT. Amino acid sequence: CASSQGEGGEAFF.

The V gene is TRBV5-4, the J gene TRBJ2-1; 10 bases agree with TRBD2. This CDR3 is built from 16 residues. V gave up 1 base and J gave up 4 bases; unmatched junction bases: 5. CDR1 and CDR2 (germline): SGHNT, YYREEE (reference sequence). The CDR3 reads CASSLSPSGGYNEQFF. CDR3 in DNA: TGTGCCAGCAGCTTGTCCCCTAGCGGGGGATACAATGAGCAGTTCTTC.

V usage is TRBV30 and J usage is TRBJ2-5; a weak D match, TRBD1 (6 bases). CDR3 length equals 15 residues. The germline V and J ends were trimmed by 2 bases and 7 bases, with 20 bases remaining between them. The germline CDR1 and CDR2 sequences are GTSNPN and SVGIG (reference sequence). The CDR3 region has the DNA TGTGCCTGGAGTAGGTTGCAGGGGATGAAAGGGACCCAGTACTTC. It yields the protein CAWSRLQGMKGTQYF.

The V gene is TRBV5-1, the J gene TRBJ1-1; unclear D gene. The V and J ends lost 0 bases and 0 bases respectively, with 12 bases between them. CDR1 and CDR2 (germline): SGHRS, YFSETQ. The CDR3 extends over 16 amino acids. CDR3 sequence (DNA): TGCGCCAGCAGCTTGGGTGGTGCAGGCGTGAACACTGAAGCTTTCTTT. Translating gives CASSLGGAGVNTEAFF.

The gene calls are TRBV7-8 and TRBJ2-7; maybe TRBD2 (6 bases). V lost 0 bases and J lost 3, with 18 bases in between. The CDR3 contains 17 residues. Germline-derived CDR1 and CDR2 are SGHVS and FQNEAQ. DNA of the CDR3: TGTGCCAGCAGCTTAGCGGCGCTGGGACTCAACGACTACGAGCAGTACTTC. Translation: CASSLAALGLNDYEQYF.

J is TRBJ2-5 and V is TRBV10-2; the D gene is possibly TRBD1 (6 bases). The CDR3 length is 15 residues. V lost 6 bases, J lost 4 bases, and 18 bases lay in between. Per germline, CDR1 WSHSY and CDR2 SAAADI. CDR3: CASRDTGDTPETQYF. The CDR3 DNA reads TGCGCCAGCAGGGACACCGGGGACACCCCAGAGACCCAGTACTTC.

The rearrangement joins TRBV7-2 to TRBJ1-1; perhaps TRBD1 as D (6 bases). V lost 5 bases to trimming and J lost 0 bases, with 7 bases between them. CDR1 SGHTA and CDR2 FQGNSA come from the germline V gene. This CDR3 is 13 amino acids long. In DNA, the CDR3 is TGTGCCAGCAGCCGGGACATGAACACTGAAGCTTTCTTT. This encodes CASSRDMNTEAFF.

The genes are TRBV28 and TRBJ1-2; D possibly corresponds to TRBD1 (5 bases). Germline CDR1 MDHEN, CDR2 SYDVKM. V lost 4 bases, J lost 3 bases, and 15 bases lay in between. The CDR3 is made up of 15 amino acids. The CDR3 spells CASSSGGWTYYGYTF. The CDR3, as DNA: TGTGCCAGCAGTTCCGGAGGGTGGACATACTATGGCTACACCTTC.

The chain joins TRBV19 to TRBJ2-3; 7 bases are shared with TRBD1. Germline-derived CDR1 and CDR2 are LNHDA and SQIVND (reference sequence). V lost 3 bases, J lost 8 bases, and 14 bases stayed unmatched. The CDR3 runs to 16 residues. The CDR3 DNA is TGTGCCAGTAGTATGCTCCGGGACAGAAGCGGTCCTACGCAGTATTTT. It is translated as CASSMLRDRSGPTQYF. Full variable domain (remainder filled in from reference TRBV19 and TRBJ2-3): DGGITQSPKYLFRKEGQNVTLSCEQNLNHDAMYWYRQDPGQGLRLIYYSQIVNDFQKGDIAEGYSVSREKKESFPLTVTSAQKNPTAFYLCASSMLRDRSGPTQYFGPGTRLTVL.

This rearrangement joins TRBV30 to TRBJ1-2, with 10 nucleotides matching TRBD1. V lost 7 bases and J lost 8; bases outside the gene matches: 7. The V gene's germline CDR1 is GTSNPN and CDR2 SVGIG (reference sequence). The CDR3 is 12 residues long. CDR3 sequence: CAYPGTGVGYTF. The CDR3 nucleotides read TGTGCCTACCCCGGGACAGGGGTCGGCTACACCTTC.

The chain is built from TRBV4-1 and TRBJ1-6, with D hard to call. CDR3 length: 18 amino acids. V was pared by 0 bases and J by 8 bases, with 20 bases between. The germline V gene has CDR1 MGHRA and CDR2 YSYEKL. CDR3 nucleotide sequence: TGCGCCAGCAGCCAAGAGGGCTTTGTCACAGCCTCAGATTCACCCCTCCACTTT. Amino acids: CASSQEGFVTASDSPLHF.

The CDR3 nucleotides read TGTGCCAGCAGCTCTATAGGGACAGACACTGAAGCTTTCTTT. Translated: CASSSIGTDTEAFF. J is TRBJ1-1 and V is TRBV5-4; 7 bases are shared with TRBD1. J lost 3 bases, V lost 3 bases, and 5 bases had no gene match. There are 14 residues in the CDR3. From germline, CDR1 is SGHNT and CDR2 YYREEE (reference sequence).

CDR3 DNA: TGTGCCAGCAGTTCCGGGTCGCGCGAGCAGTACTTC. It codes for CASSSGSREQYF. V is TRBV6-5 and J is TRBJ2-5; D is undetermined. With the DNA end fitting TRBJ2-7 better, the J assignment may be wrong. Looked up from germline, CDR1 is MNHEY and CDR2 is SVGAGI. CDR3 length: 12 residues.

The chain is built from TRBV5-5 and TRBJ2-3; 10 nucleotides align to TRBD2. The length of the CDR3 is 16 residues. V lost 1 base to trimming and J lost 2 bases; unmatched junction nucleotides: 4. Germline CDR1 and CDR2: SGHKS and YYEKEE (reference sequence). The CDR3 sequence is CASSLWTSGYTDTQYF. The CDR3, as DNA: TGTGCCAGCAGCTTGTGGACTAGCGGTTACACAGATACGCAGTATTTT. Based on the CDR3 plus reference TRBV5-5 and TRBJ2-3, the full variable domain is DAGVTQSPTHLIKTRGQQVTLRCSPISGHKSVSWYQQVLGQGPQFIFQYYEKEERGRGNFPDRFSARQFPNYSSELNVNALLLGDSALYLCASSLWTSGYTDTQYFGPGTRLTVL.